The 4 T cell receptor beta chains reported below all come from one sample, sequenced in a study of radiation and T cells in renal cell carcinoma. Profiling relied on immunoSEQ multiplex PCR, and the TCRdb table lists in-frame clones only, not all of them. In the table there are around 140,000 clones, roughly 90% of which are singletons. Time point denoted: blood 4 weeks post-SBRT, at nephrectomy. Treatment noted: 15 Gy SBRT to primary tumor, nephrectomy 4 weeks later. Source: blood, taken from a patient whose treatment included radiotherapy and nephrectomy. All receptors derive from a woman aged 50 to 60 with renal cell carcinoma.

V gene TRBV27 combines with J gene TRBJ2-7, with 7 bases fitting TRBD1. V shed 5 bases, J shed 2 bases, and the junction held 6 bases outside the gene matches. CDR3 length equals 14 residues. Germline CDR1 and CDR2: MNHEY and SMNVEV (reference sequence). The CDR3 DNA reads TGTGCCAGCAGTCCCGTCGACAGGGCCTACGAGCAGTACTTC. Amino acids: CASSPVDRAYEQYF.

V is TRBV2 and J is TRBJ1-5, with a tentative D call TRBD1 (5 bases). Deletions cut 0 bases from V and 6 bases from J, with 21 bases between. The CDR3 runs to 18 residues. Germline V gene lookup returns CDR1 SNHLY and CDR2 FYNNEI. The CDR3 coding sequence is TGTGCCAGCAGTGAAGCGCCGTCGGTCAGGGCTCTGAGTCAGCCCCAGCATTTT. This encodes CASSEAPSVRALSQPQHF.

This sequence joins TRBV9 and TRBJ1-4; D unclear. From germline, CDR1 is SGDLS and CDR2 YYNGEE. The CDR3 is 18 residues long. The V and J ends lost 0 bases and 6 bases respectively, with 21 bases between them. CDR3 DNA: TGTGCCAGCAGCGTAGTCAGTCGTCCTGGGGTCGGGGATGAAAAACTGTTTTTT. Protein sequence: CASSVVSRPGVGDEKLFF.

The chain joins TRBV2 to TRBJ2-4; D not certain. CDR3 length: 15 residues. The V gene lost 6 bases and the J gene lost 0 bases, with 12 bases spanning the gap. Germline-derived CDR1 and CDR2 are SNHLY and FYNNEI. This CDR3 reads CASSGRRQAKNIQYF. The CDR3 bases are TGTGCCAGCAGCGGCAGGCGTCAAGCCAAAAACATTCAGTACTTC.